This note documents a single TCR beta chain sequence. Its antigen is undetermined. The CDR3 is 13 residues long. V lost 3 bases and J 1 base, leaving 8 bases between the germline ends. Germline V gene sequence: CDR1 SGHRS, CDR2 YFSETQ. The protocol was immunoSEQ multiplex PCR, while the TCRdb copy is restricted to in-frame clones and leaves out a portion. The sample shows roughly 67,000 clones, roughly 93% of them seen only once. This entry belongs to a study of lymphopenia after photon versus proton radiotherapy. Overall study results and limits: Oligoclonal CD8+ Temra expansion after nadir drove photon patients' diversity drop. Only patients who died were analyzed for survival; proton advantage is unproven. A bigger post-nadir fall in TCR diversity correlated inversely with survival time in deceased patients.

The sequence was obtained from a woman aged 65 to 85 with pancreatic cancer. This specimen was peripheral blood, taken from a patient treated with photon-based radiotherapy. J is TRBJ2-7 and V is TRBV5-1, with D possibly TRBD2 on 5 matching bases. CDR3 sequence reads: CASSYGESYEQYF. The CDR3 DNA follows: TGCGCCAGCAGCTACGGGGAATCCTACGAGCAGTACTTC.